The 26 T cell receptor beta chains listed next were all sequenced from one sample in a study of blood T cells in healthy people across ages. Together with a sample-barcoded 5' primer, a J-beta primer mix was included in a second PCR lasting 7 to 11 cycles. One entry per CDR3 protein, called by TCRdb with MiXCR from the 5' RACE reads. The table has 550,000 to 650,000 distinct CDR3 sequences, approximately 30% seen once. The sequenced sample was blood. The receptors were gathered from a woman of 80 years or more in good health.

Details on this clonotype: One base away lies a much larger clone, so this may be a sequencing read error. V usage is TRBV10-3 and J usage is TRBJ2-5; possibly TRBD1 for D (6 bases). The CDR3 has 13 amino acids. The germline V gene has CDR1 ENHRY and CDR2 SYGVKD. Trimming stripped 6 bases from V and 11 bases from J, with 19 bases between. CDR3 sequence reads: CAIRLSRGNEQYF. The CDR3 DNA reads as TGTGCCATCAGGCTCAGCAGGGGAAATGAGCAGTACTTC.

The chain combines TRBV5-1 with TRBJ1-3; 9 nucleotides align to TRBD1. This CDR3 spans 18 amino acids. Per germline, CDR1 SGHRS and CDR2 YFSETQ. With V trimmed by 3 bases and J by 0 bases, 10 bases remained unmatched. CDR3 DNA sequence: TGCGCCAGCAGCTCGACCCCGGGACAGGGTAGCTCTGGAAACACCATATATTTT. Translation gives CASSSTPGQGSSGNTIYF.

This clonotype was counted at least ten times. V and J are TRBV5-6 and TRBJ1-2; perhaps TRBD1 as D (5 bases). The germline V and J ends were trimmed by 0 bases and 6 bases, with 21 bases remaining between them. Germline V lookup: CDR1 SGHDT, CDR2 YYEEEE. The CDR3 has 17 amino acids. Here the CDR3 reads CASSLGGRRGATDGYTF. CDR3 nucleotides: TGTGCCAGCAGCTTGGGTGGGCGAAGGGGCGCGACGGATGGCTACACCTTC.

This clonotype was seen ten or more times. A much larger clone differs from this one at a single base, so this may be a read error. The CDR3: CASSQEKMSSINEQYF. In nucleotides, the CDR3 is TGTGCCAGCAGCCAAGAAAAGATGTCTAGCATTAATGAGCAGTACTTC. The J gene is TRBJ2-7, the V gene TRBV14, with a tentative D call TRBD2 (5 bases). The CDR3 sequence is 16 residues long. In germline, CDR1 is SGHDN, CDR2 FVKESK. The V gene lost 0 bases and the J gene lost 7 bases, with 19 bases spanning the gap. Supplemented by reference TRBV14 and TRBJ2-7, the full variable domain reads EAGVTQFPSHSVIEKGQTVTLRCDPISGHDNLYWYRRVMGKEIKFLLHFVKESKQDESGMPNNRFLAERTGGTYSTLKVQPAELEDSGVYFCASSQEKMSSINEQYFGPGTRLTVT.

In its sample, this clonotype was seen a few times. A much larger clone sits a single nucleotide away, making a read error possible. The chain is built from TRBV7-2 and TRBJ2-4, with 9 bases that match TRBD1. Trimming took 3 bases from V and 8 from J; bases not matched to a gene: 8. Per the germline V gene, CDR1 is SGHTA and CDR2 is FQGNSA. The CDR3 loop spans 15 amino acids. CDR3 DNA sequence: TGTGCCAGCAGCTTGGGACAGGGTATTTGTGACATTCAGTACTTC. This translates into CASSLGQGICDIQYF. The full variable domain, in which reference TRBV7-2 and TRBJ2-4 provide the parts outside the CDR3, is GAGVSQSPSNKVTEKGKDVELRCDPISGHTALYWYRQSLGQGLEFLIYFQGNSAPDKSGLPSDRFSAERTGGSVSTLTIQRTQQEDSAVYLCASSLGQGICDIQYFGAGTRLSVL.

This clonotype has a count of ten or more. The chain employs TRBV27 and TRBJ2-5; 12 bases fit TRBD2. Trimming removed 11 bases from V and 7 bases from J; junction bases left unmatched: 14. In germline, CDR1 is MNHEY, CDR2 SMNVEV (reference sequence). This CDR3 spans 15 amino acids. The CDR3 is CAVGMRTSGAGTQYF. CDR3 bases: TGTGCCGTGGGGATGCGGACTAGCGGGGCGGGGACCCAGTACTTC.

The rearrangement links TRBV7-2 to TRBJ1-2; perhaps TRBD1 as D (6 bases). The length of the CDR3 is 16 residues. CDR1 and CDR2 (germline): SGHTA, FQGNSA. V lost 0 bases to trimming and J lost 1 base, with 12 bases between them. The CDR3 protein is CASSLAPGTNNYGYTF. The CDR3 DNA reads as TGTGCCAGCAGCTTAGCCCCGGGGACAAATAACTATGGCTACACCTTC.

The CDR3 region has the DNA TGCAGCGTTCCCGTGCGGGGGGAAAACAATGAGCAGTTCTTC. Protein sequence: CSVPVRGENNEQFF. The chain recombines TRBV29-1 with TRBJ2-1; 8 nucleotides agree with TRBD2. The CDR3 spans 14 residues. V lost 5 bases to trimming and J lost 5 bases; unmatched junction nucleotides: 8. Germline lookup yields CDR1 SQVTM and CDR2 ANQGSEA.

There are many counts of this clonotype. The chain has TRBV20-1 and TRBJ2-3, with TRBD2 identical over 9 bases. The CDR3 consists of 13 residues. The germline CDR1 and CDR2 sequences are DFQATT and SNEGSKA (reference sequence). V gave up 6 bases and J gave up 6 bases; unmatched junction bases: 7. In DNA form, the CDR3 reads TGCAGTGCCTTTAGCGGGGGAGGGGATACGCAGTATTTT. Protein: CSAFSGGGDTQYF.

This chain uses TRBV27 with TRBJ1-1; 7 bases map to TRBD1. The J segment lost 4 bases and the V segment lost 5 bases, leaving 7 bases of the junction unmatched. CDR1 MNHEY and CDR2 SMNVEV come from the germline V gene (reference sequence). The CDR3 has 14 amino acids. The DNA of the CDR3 is TGTGCCAGCAGTGTACAGGGGACGGGCACTGAAGCTTTCTTT. Translated: CASSVQGTGTEAFF.

Concerning this clonotype itself: The germline gene is not matched at one end of the junction; a read error may be the cause. V is TRBV13 and J is TRBJ1-2; D is undetermined. Germline V gene data show CDR1 as PRHDT and CDR2 as FYEKMQ (reference sequence). The CDR3 sequence is 13 residues long. CDR3 residues: CAGSGGRGYGYTF. The DNA of the CDR3 is TGTGCCGGCAGTGGAGGGCGGGGCTATGGCTACACCTTC.

On this clonotype: Possible read error: a much larger clone is one base away. This sequence joins TRBV27 and TRBJ1-2; a possible D gene is TRBD1 (6 bases). V was shortened by 6 bases and J by 12 bases, with 23 bases between the two germline ends. This CDR3 comprises 14 residues. In germline, CDR1 is MNHEY, CDR2 SMNVEV (reference sequence). The CDR3 DNA reads as TGTGCCAGCAGCTTACAGGGAGTGGCTGGAGGCCACACCTTC. Translation gives CASSLQGVAGGHTF.

This clonotype turned up a few times. This may arise from a read error, as a much more abundant clone is one base away. The J gene is TRBJ2-1, the V gene TRBV20-1; perhaps TRBD1 as D (6 bases). The better agreement between TRBJ2-7 and the DNA end casts doubt on the J call. Germline assignment: CDR1 DFQATT and CDR2 SNEGSKA (reference sequence). The CDR3 has 15 residues. The DNA of the CDR3 is TGCAGTGCCTCCTGGGGGCCCCGCAGGTTCAATGAGCAGTACTTC. Amino acid sequence: CSASWGPRRFNEQYF.

This clonotype was counted many times. The chain links TRBV12-3 or TRBV12-4 to TRBJ2-5; 8 bases fit TRBD1. V was pared by 8 bases and J by 2 bases, with 7 bases of the junction left unmatched. The CDR3 contains 14 residues. The CDR3 region is CASSGTGPQETQYF. The CDR3 nucleotides are TGTGCCAGCTCAGGGACAGGCCCTCAAGAGACCCAGTACTTC.

The chain has TRBV7-2 and TRBJ1-3; no clear D gene. The CDR3 runs 15 residues. CDR1 is SGHTA, CDR2 FQGNSA, per germline. Trimming took off 5 bases at V and 6 bases at J, with 17 bases between the two ends. The CDR3 region is CASSPSNSVPNTIYF. As DNA, the CDR3 is TGTGCCAGCAGCCCTTCGAACAGTGTTCCAAACACCATATATTTT. The full variable domain, with the rest looked up from reference TRBV7-2 and TRBJ1-3, is GAGVSQSPSNKVTEKGKDVELRCDPISGHTALYWYRQSLGQGLEFLIYFQGNSAPDKSGLPSDRFSAERTGGSVSTLTIQRTQQEDSAVYLCASSPSNSVPNTIYFGEGSWLTVV.

The sample holds many counts of this clonotype. The V and J genes are TRBV5-4 and TRBJ2-3; D not resolved. The CDR3 runs 14 residues. The germline V gene has CDR1 SGHNT and CDR2 YYREEE (reference sequence). The V end was cut by 4 bases, the J end by 5 bases, with 14 bases between. CDR3 in amino acids: CASSLKGSRDTQYF. As DNA, the CDR3 is TGTGCCAGCAGCCTGAAGGGATCTAGAGATACGCAGTATTTT.

A remark on this clonotype: A much bigger clone sits one base away, suggesting this may be a read error. The chain recombines TRBV3-1 with TRBJ2-5, with a tentative D call TRBD2 (7 bases). Per the germline V gene, CDR1 is LGHDT and CDR2 is YNNKEL (reference sequence). The CDR3 is made up of 16 amino acids. CDR3 in amino acids: CTSSHVGGLERETQYF. The CDR3 DNA is TGTACCAGCAGCCATGTGGGGGGGCTTGAGAGAGAGACCCAGTACTTC.

The sample holds many counts of this clonotype. The rearrangement links TRBV28 to TRBJ1-6; 9 bases agree with TRBD1. The CDR3 consists of 16 residues. Per the germline V gene, CDR1 is MDHEN and CDR2 is SYDVKM. V shed 5 bases, J shed 5 bases, and the junction held 7 bases outside the gene matches. CDR3 sequence reads: CASSDFRTGDNSPLHF. The DNA of the CDR3 is TGTGCCAGCAGTGATTTTAGGACAGGGGATAATTCACCCCTCCACTTT.

This clonotype was counted only a few times. The V call is TRBV9, the J call TRBJ2-2; D not certain. Looked up from germline, CDR1 is SGDLS and CDR2 is YYNGEE. The CDR3 loop spans 14 amino acids. Trimming took off 2 bases at V and 7 bases at J, with 12 bases between the two ends. CDR3 DNA sequence: TGTGCCAGCAGCGTTAAAGCCAATGGCGGGGAGCTGTTTTTT. Its translation is CASSVKANGGELFF.

This clonotype has at least ten counts. This may stem from a read error, because a much larger clone lies one nucleotide away. The chain joins TRBV5-1 to TRBJ1-2, with a possible D match to TRBD1 (6 bases). Germline CDR1 and CDR2: SGHRS and YFSETQ. V was pared by 1 base and J by 3 bases, with 7 bases between. The length of the CDR3 is 13 residues. The CDR3 DNA follows: TGCGCCAGCAGCTTGAACAGGGACTATGGCTACACCTTC. Protein product: CASSLNRDYGYTF.

This clonotype was seen a handful of times. The J gene is TRBJ1-1, the V gene TRBV29-1; perhaps TRBD1 as D (5 bases). The germline V and J ends were trimmed by 6 bases and 4 bases, with 12 bases remaining between them. Germline V gene data show CDR1 as SQVTM and CDR2 as ANQGSEA. The CDR3 has 12 amino acids. For the CDR3, the DNA is TGCAGCGTGGGAGGGACTTCCACTGAAGCTTTCTTT. Its protein is CSVGGTSTEAFF.

V gene TRBV6-6 combines with J gene TRBJ1-1, with D maybe TRBD1 (6 bases). The V end lost 0 bases, the J end lost 3 bases, and 11 bases lay between the germline ends. The CDR3 is made up of 15 amino acids. Per the germline V gene, CDR1 is MNHNY and CDR2 is SVGAGI (reference sequence). CDR3 sequence: CASSYSGGAHTEAFF. As DNA, the CDR3 is TGTGCCAGCAGTTACTCCGGGGGGGCCCACACTGAAGCTTTCTTT.

A word on this clonotype: Possible read error: a much larger clone is one base away. The chain has TRBV15 and TRBJ2-3, with D possibly being TRBD2 (6 bases). Germline assignment: CDR1 LNHNV and CDR2 YYDKDF (reference sequence). V was clipped by 0 bases and J by 2 bases, with 12 bases between them. The CDR3 extends over 16 amino acids. The CDR3 loop is CATSREEGRVTDTQYF. CDR3 DNA: TGTGCCACCAGCAGAGAGGAGGGCAGGGTCACAGATACGCAGTATTTT.

In this sample, this clonotype turned up a few times. The chain has TRBV7-3 and TRBJ2-3; maybe TRBD1 (5 bases). The CDR3 spans 14 residues. Trimming shortened V by 4 bases and J by 6 bases, and 14 bases separated the two germline ends. Germline loops: CDR1 SGHTA, CDR2 FQGTGA. The CDR3 loop reads CASSSGHSSDTQYF. CDR3 coding DNA: TGTGCCAGCAGCTCAGGACACTCCTCGGATACGCAGTATTTT.

This chain connects TRBV28 to TRBJ2-7; tentatively, D is TRBD2 (6 bases). The J call is uncertain, as TRBJ2-5 better fits the DNA end. CDR3 length: 13 amino acids. CDR1 is MDHEN and CDR2 is SYDVKM in the germline V gene. CDR3 residues: CASTERVQETQYF. The CDR3 coding sequence is TGTGCCAGCACGGAGCGGGTCCAAGAGACCCAGTACTTC.

This clonotype has at least ten counts. The gene calls are TRBV6-2 or TRBV6-3 and TRBJ2-7, with 8 bases identical to TRBD1. Germline V gene lookup returns CDR1 MNHEY and CDR2 SVGEGT. V lost 6 bases and J lost 4; bases outside the gene matches: 11. This CDR3 contains 15 residues. CDR3 bases: TGTGCCAGCAGCCCTGCCGGGACAGGCCTTTACGAGCAGTACTTC. The encoded protein is CASSPAGTGLYEQYF.